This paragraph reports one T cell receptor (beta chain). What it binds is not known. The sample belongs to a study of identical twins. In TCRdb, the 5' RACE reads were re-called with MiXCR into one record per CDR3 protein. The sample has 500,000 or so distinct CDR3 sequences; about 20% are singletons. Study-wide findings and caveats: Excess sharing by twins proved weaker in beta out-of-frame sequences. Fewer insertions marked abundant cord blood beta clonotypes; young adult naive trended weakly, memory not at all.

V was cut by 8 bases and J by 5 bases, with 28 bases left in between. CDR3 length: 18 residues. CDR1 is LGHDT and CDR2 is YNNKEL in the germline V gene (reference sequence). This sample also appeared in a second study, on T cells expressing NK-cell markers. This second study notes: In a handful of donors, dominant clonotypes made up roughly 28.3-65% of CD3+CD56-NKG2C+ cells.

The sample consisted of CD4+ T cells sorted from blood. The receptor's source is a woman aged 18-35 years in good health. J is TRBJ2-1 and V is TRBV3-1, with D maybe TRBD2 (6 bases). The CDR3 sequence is CASSQQDRGSHLHNEQFF. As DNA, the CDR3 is TGTGCCAGCTCCCAGCAGGACCGGGGGAGCCACTTACACAATGAGCAGTTCTTC.